The following is a T cell receptor (beta chain) sequence with its context. Looked up from germline, CDR1 is LGHDT and CDR2 is YNNKEL (reference sequence). Trimming shortened V by 2 bases and J by 0 bases, and 8 bases separated the two germline ends. The CDR3 is made up of 15 amino acids. This sample stems from a study of blood T cell repertoires in COVID-19. Across the whole study: Acute and convalescent COVID-19 samples came from the United States, Italy and Spain.

As originally analysed: Scientists estimated how many nucleated cells there were by amplifying reference gene primers. Produced via immunoSEQ multiplex PCR; TCRdb's table is partial and in-frame only. V, J and clone size derive from that table, while D and trimming were established from the DNA sequence. The top ten hold 1.2% of the sample, which has 100,000 to 150,000 clones, around nine tenths seen once. Input material: peripheral blood. The chain is built from TRBV3-1 (or the pseudogene TRBV3-2) and TRBJ2-1; D unresolved. This receptor was obtained from a woman aged 80 or over with acute or convalescent COVID-19. This chain's CDR3 is CASSQPLSSYNEQFF. The CDR3 region has the DNA TGTGCCAGCAGCCAACCGCTTAGCTCCTACAATGAGCAGTTCTTC.